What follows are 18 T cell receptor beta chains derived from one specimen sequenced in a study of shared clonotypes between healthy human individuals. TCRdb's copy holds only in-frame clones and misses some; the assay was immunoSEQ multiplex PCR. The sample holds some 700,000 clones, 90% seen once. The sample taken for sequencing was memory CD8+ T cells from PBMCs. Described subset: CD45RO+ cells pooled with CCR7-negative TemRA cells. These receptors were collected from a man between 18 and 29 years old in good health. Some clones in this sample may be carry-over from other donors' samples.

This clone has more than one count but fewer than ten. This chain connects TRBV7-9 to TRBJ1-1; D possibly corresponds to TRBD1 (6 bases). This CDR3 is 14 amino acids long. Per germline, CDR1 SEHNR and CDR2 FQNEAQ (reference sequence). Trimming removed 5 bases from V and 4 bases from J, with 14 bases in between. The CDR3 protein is CASSTGQMITEAFF. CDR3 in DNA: TGTGCCAGCAGCACAGGACAGATGATCACTGAAGCTTTCTTT.

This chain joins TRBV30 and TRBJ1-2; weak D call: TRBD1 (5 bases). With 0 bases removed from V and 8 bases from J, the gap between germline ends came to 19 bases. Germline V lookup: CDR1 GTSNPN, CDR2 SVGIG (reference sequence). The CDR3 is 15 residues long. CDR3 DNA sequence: TGTGCCTGGAGTGTAATTAGGGGTCAGGCGGAAGGCTACACCTTC. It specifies CAWSVIRGQAEGYTF.

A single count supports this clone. The CDR3 region has the DNA TGTGCCAGTAGTATGGGATCAACAGCCCGAGTGGGCTACACCTTC. Its protein is CASSMGSTARVGYTF. The rearrangement links TRBV19 to TRBJ1-2; D remains ambiguous. The CDR3 runs to 15 residues. Germline lookup yields CDR1 LNHDA and CDR2 SQIVND (reference sequence). V was trimmed by 3 bases and J by 8 bases, leaving 19 bases between them.

The CDR3 nucleotides read TGTGCCAGCAGCGTAGCTCCCCACGGGGGAAATGAGGCTTTCTTT. Translating it yields CASSVAPHGGNEAFF. This rearrangement joins TRBV9 to TRBJ1-1, with D perhaps TRBD1 (5 bases). CDR1 and CDR2 from the germline V gene are SGDLS and YYNGEE. V was trimmed by 0 bases and J by 11 bases, leaving 20 bases between them. The CDR3 runs 15 residues. Based on the CDR3 plus reference TRBV9 and TRBJ1-1, the full variable domain is DSGVTQTPKHLITATGQRVTLRCSPRSGDLSVYWYQQSLDQGLQFLIQYYNGEERAKGNILERFSAQQFPDLHSELNLSSLELGDSALYFCASSVAPHGGNEAFFGQGTRLTVV.

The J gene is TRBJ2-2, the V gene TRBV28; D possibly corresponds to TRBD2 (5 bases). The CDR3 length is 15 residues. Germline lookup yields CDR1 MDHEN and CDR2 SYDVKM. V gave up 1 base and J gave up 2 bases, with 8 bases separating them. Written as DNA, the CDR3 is TGTGCCAGCAGTTTATTAGCGATCAACACCGGGGAGCTGTTTTTT. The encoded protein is CASSLLAINTGELFF.

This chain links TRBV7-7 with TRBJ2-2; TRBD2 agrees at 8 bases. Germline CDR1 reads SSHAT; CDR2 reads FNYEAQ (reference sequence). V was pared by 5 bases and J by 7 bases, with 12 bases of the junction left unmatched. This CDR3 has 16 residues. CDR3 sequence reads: CASSKGSAGENGELFF. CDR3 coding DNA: TGTGCCAGCAGCAAAGGTTCAGCGGGAGAGAACGGGGAGCTGTTTTTT.

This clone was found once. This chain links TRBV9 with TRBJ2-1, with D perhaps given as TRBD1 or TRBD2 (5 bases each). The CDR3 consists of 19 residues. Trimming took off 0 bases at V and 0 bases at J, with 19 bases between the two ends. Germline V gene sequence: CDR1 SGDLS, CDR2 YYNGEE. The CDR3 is CASSVELGEPALSYNEQFF. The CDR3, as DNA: TGTGCCAGCAGCGTAGAACTGGGGGAACCTGCTCTCTCCTACAATGAGCAGTTCTTC.

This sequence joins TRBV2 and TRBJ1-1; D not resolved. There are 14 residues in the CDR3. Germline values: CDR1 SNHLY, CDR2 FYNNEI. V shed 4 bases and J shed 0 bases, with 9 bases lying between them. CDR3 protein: CASSVNIMNTEAFF. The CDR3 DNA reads TGTGCCAGCAGTGTTAACATAATGAACACTGAAGCTTTCTTT.

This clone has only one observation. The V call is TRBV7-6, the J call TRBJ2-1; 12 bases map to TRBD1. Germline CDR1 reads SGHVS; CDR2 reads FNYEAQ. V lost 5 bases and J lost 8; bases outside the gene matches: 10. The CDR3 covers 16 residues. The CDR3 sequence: CASSLSPGTGGDEQFF. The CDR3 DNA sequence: TGTGCCAGCAGCCTAAGTCCAGGGACAGGGGGCGATGAGCAGTTCTTC.

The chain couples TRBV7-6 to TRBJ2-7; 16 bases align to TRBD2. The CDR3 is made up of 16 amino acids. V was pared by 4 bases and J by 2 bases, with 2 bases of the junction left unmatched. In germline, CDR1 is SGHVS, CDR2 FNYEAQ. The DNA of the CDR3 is TGTGCCAGCAGCTGGGGACTAGCGGGAGGGACCTACGAGCAGTACTTC. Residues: CASSWGLAGGTYEQYF. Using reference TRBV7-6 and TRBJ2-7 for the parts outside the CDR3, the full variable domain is GAGVSQSPRYKVTKRGQDVALRCDPISGHVSLYWYRQALGQGPEFLTYFNYEAQQDKSGLPNDRFSAERPEGSISTLTIQRTEQRDSAMYRCASSWGLAGGTYEQYFGPGTRLTVT.

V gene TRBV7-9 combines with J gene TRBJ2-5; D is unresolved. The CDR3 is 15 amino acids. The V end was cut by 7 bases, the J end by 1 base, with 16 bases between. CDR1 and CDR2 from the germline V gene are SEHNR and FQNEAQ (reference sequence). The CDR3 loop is CASIPNVGPQETQYF. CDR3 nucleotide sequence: TGTGCCAGCATCCCAAACGTAGGGCCCCAAGAGACCCAGTACTTC.

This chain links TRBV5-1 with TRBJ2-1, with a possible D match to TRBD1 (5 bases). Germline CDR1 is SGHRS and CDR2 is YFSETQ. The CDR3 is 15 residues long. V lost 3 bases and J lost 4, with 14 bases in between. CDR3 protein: CASSSDTDAYNEQFF. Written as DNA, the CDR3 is TGCGCCAGCAGCTCGGACACCGACGCATACAATGAGCAGTTCTTC.

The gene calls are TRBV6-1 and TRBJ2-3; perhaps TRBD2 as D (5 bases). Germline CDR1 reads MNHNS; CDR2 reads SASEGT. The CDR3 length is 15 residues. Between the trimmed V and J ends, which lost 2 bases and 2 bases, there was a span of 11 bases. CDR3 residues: CASSEMMTNTDTQYF. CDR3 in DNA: TGTGCCAGCAGTGAAATGATGACTAACACAGATACGCAGTATTTT.

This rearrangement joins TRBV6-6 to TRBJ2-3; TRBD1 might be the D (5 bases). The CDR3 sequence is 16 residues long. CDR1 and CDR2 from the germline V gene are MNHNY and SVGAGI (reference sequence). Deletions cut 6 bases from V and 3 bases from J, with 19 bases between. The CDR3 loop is CASSPLDTFWTDTQYF. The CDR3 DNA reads TGTGCCAGCAGCCCCTTGGACACGTTCTGGACAGATACGCAGTATTTT.

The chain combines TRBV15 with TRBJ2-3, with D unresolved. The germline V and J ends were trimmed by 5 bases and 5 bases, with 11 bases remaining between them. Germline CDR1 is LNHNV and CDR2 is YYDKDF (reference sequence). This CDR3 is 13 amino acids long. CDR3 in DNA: TGTGCCACCAGCTACGGGCGCGTAGATACGCAGTATTTT. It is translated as CATSYGRVDTQYF. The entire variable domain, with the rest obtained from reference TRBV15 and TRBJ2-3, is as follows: DAMVIQNPRYQVTQFGKPVTLSCSQTLNHNVMYWYQQKSSQAPKLLFHYYDKDFNNEADTPDNFQSRRPNTSFCFLDIRSPGLGDTAMYLCATSYGRVDTQYFGPGTRLTVL.

In nucleotides, the CDR3 is TGTGCCAGCGGCCTCCTCGGGACAGGGGAGACAGATACGCAGTATTTT. Amino acids: CASGLLGTGETDTQYF. V usage is TRBV27 and J usage is TRBJ2-3, with TRBD1 matching 10 bases. Germline CDR1 reads MNHEY; CDR2 reads SMNVEV (reference sequence). The CDR3 has 16 residues. V was pared by 8 bases and J by 3 bases, with 11 bases of the junction left unmatched.

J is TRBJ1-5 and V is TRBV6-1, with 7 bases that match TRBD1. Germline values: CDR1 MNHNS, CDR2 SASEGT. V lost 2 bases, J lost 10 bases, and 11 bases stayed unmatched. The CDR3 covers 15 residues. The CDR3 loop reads CASSEWAGGLPPQHF. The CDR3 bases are TGTGCCAGCAGTGAATGGGCAGGGGGTCTTCCCCCCCAGCATTTT.

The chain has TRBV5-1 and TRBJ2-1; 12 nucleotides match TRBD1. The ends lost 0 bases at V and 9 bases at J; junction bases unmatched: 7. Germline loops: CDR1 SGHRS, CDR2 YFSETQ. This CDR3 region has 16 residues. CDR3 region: CASSLVGTGGRGEQFF. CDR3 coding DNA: TGCGCCAGCAGCTTGGTGGGGACAGGGGGCAGGGGTGAGCAGTTCTTC.